A single sample gave rise to the 18 T cell receptor beta chains below, sequenced in a study of cytomegalovirus exposure and HLA in healthy donors (TCRdb year 2017). Library method: the immunoSEQ multiplex PCR assay. For the multiplex PCR, a mixture combining 60 forward primers for TCR Vbeta segments and 13 reverse primers for TCR Jbeta segments was used. TCRdb obtained this table from immuneACCESS and retained in-frame rearrangements with V and J assigned. These tables miss some clones; where compared with another copy, unresolved V genes account for less than half of the shortfall, and the remainder is unexplained. The record for this sample contains 120,000 to 150,000 clones. The biggest ten clones account for about 2.3% of the sample. Sequencing input: PBMCs. Receptor source: a woman under 30 in good health and CMV-seronegative.

The gene calls are TRBV5-4 and TRBJ2-2, with 8 bases fitting TRBD2. Germline V CDR1 and CDR2: SGHNT, YYREEE (reference sequence). This CDR3 is 15 amino acids long. V lost 6 bases, J lost 4 bases, and 8 bases stayed unmatched. In nucleotides, the CDR3 is TGTGCCAGCACACCTGGCGGGGGGTTCACCGGGGAGCTGTTTTTT. Amino acid sequence: CASTPGGGFTGELFF.

The rearrangement uses TRBV5-4 and TRBJ2-5, with TRBD2 matching 8 bases. The CDR3 totals 14 residues. V lost 2 bases to trimming and J lost 1 base; unmatched junction nucleotides: 1. CDR1 is SGHNT and CDR2 is YYREEE in the germline V gene (reference sequence). The CDR3 loop reads CASSLAGVQETQYF. In DNA form, the CDR3 reads TGTGCCAGCAGCTTAGCGGGAGTCCAAGAGACCCAGTACTTC.

The chain recombines TRBV19 with TRBJ2-5, with a weak D call TRBD2 (6 bases). CDR3 size: 13 residues. Germline lookup yields CDR1 LNHDA and CDR2 SQIVND (reference sequence). The V gene lost 4 bases and the J gene lost 1 base, with 7 bases spanning the gap. The CDR3 loop reads CASSRGLQETQYF. Here the CDR3 DNA reads TGTGCCAGTAGTAGGGGACTCCAAGAGACCCAGTACTTC. Based on the CDR3 plus reference TRBV19 and TRBJ2-5, the full variable domain is DGGITQSPKYLFRKEGQNVTLSCEQNLNHDAMYWYRQDPGQGLRLIYYSQIVNDFQKGDIAEGYSVSREKKESFPLTVTSAQKNPTAFYLCASSRGLQETQYFGPGTRLLVL.

With respect to this clone: Other DNA variants within this sample encode the same CDR3. J is TRBJ2-7 and V is TRBV2, with 11 nucleotides matching TRBD2. This CDR3 contains 15 residues. CDR1 SNHLY and CDR2 FYNNEI come from the germline V gene. Trimming removed 1 base from V and 5 bases from J; junction bases left unmatched: 4. CDR3 nucleotides: TGTGCCAGCAGTGAAGGTACTAGCGGGAGCCACGAGCAGTACTTC. Encoded protein: CASSEGTSGSHEQYF.

The V and J genes are TRBV14 and TRBJ2-2, with D hard to call. Per germline, CDR1 SGHDN and CDR2 FVKESK. V gave up 1 base and J gave up 2 bases, with 2 bases separating them. The CDR3 spans 13 residues. CDR3 nucleotides: TGTGCCAGCAGCCAAGTAAACACCGGGGAGCTGTTTTTT. As protein: CASSQVNTGELFF.

To note about this clone: Distinct nucleotide sequences in the sample also encode this CDR3. The chain joins TRBV6-5 to TRBJ1-1; maybe TRBD1 (5 bases). Germline V gene data show CDR1 as MNHEY and CDR2 as SVGAGI. The CDR3 runs 11 residues. Trimming took off 6 bases at V and 4 bases at J, with 6 bases between the two ends. DNA for the CDR3: TGTGCCAGCAGGGGGGGCACTGAAGCTTTCTTT. Encoded protein: CASRGGTEAFF.

The CDR3 region is CASSQGGTGSYGYTF. In DNA, the CDR3 is TGTGCCAGCAGCCAAGGCGGGACAGGGAGCTATGGCTACACCTTC. The rearrangement uses TRBV14 and TRBJ1-2, with TRBD1 identical over 9 bases. The CDR3 has 15 amino acids. V gave up 1 base and J gave up 4 bases; unmatched junction bases: 4. The germline CDR1 and CDR2 sequences are SGHDN and FVKESK. The variable domain in full, completed from reference TRBV14 and TRBJ1-2, reads EAGVTQFPSHSVIEKGQTVTLRCDPISGHDNLYWYRRVMGKEIKFLLHFVKESKQDESGMPNNRFLAERTGGTYSTLKVQPAELEDSGVYFCASSQGGTGSYGYTFGSGTRLTVV.

CDR3 region: CASSSPGGQHTDTQYF. CDR3 DNA: TGTGCCAGCAGCTCCCCGGGAGGTCAACACACAGATACGCAGTATTTT. The rearrangement links TRBV7-2 to TRBJ2-3; 7 bases are shared with TRBD2. The CDR3 runs 16 residues. Losses at the gene ends were 4 bases for V and 2 bases for J; bases not matched to a gene: 9. CDR1 is SGHTA, CDR2 FQGNSA, per germline.

This chain uses TRBV30 with TRBJ1-2; 8 bases agree with TRBD1. V was pared by 3 bases and J by 5 bases, with 26 bases of the junction left unmatched. The CDR3 is 20 amino acids. Germline loops: CDR1 GTSNPN, CDR2 SVGIG (reference sequence). This CDR3 reads CAWRDIWGKIGQGHIYGYTF. As DNA, the CDR3 is TGTGCCTGGAGAGATATTTGGGGGAAGATTGGACAGGGCCATATTTATGGCTACACCTTC.

The DNA of the CDR3 is TGTGCCAGCAGCGGGACAGGGGAGAGCTCCTACGAGCAGTACGTC. It codes for CASSGTGESSYEQYV. This chain links TRBV5-6 with TRBJ2-7; TRBD1 agrees at 10 bases. This CDR3 is built from 15 residues. CDR1 SGHDT and CDR2 YYEEEE come from the germline V gene. Trimming took 4 bases from V and 0 from J; bases not matched to a gene: 4.

The chain joins TRBV4-2 to TRBJ2-3; tentative D call: TRBD1 (5 bases). Trimming removed 1 base from V and 3 bases from J, with 8 bases in between. Germline CDR1 and CDR2: LGHNA and YNFKEQ. CDR3 length equals 14 residues. The CDR3 loop reads CASSQAQGTDTQYF. In DNA, the CDR3 is TGTGCCAGCAGCCAAGCCCAGGGAACAGATACGCAGTATTTT.

The rearrangement joins TRBV7-9 to TRBJ2-7; TRBD1 matches 8 bases. Losses at the gene ends were 6 bases for V and 3 bases for J; bases not matched to a gene: 7. CDR3 length: 14 residues. Germline assignment: CDR1 SEHNR and CDR2 FQNEAQ (reference sequence). CDR3 in amino acids: CASSVGTGGYEQYF. For the CDR3, the DNA is TGTGCCAGCAGTGTGGGTACAGGGGGCTACGAGCAGTACTTC.

The chain joins TRBV6-4 to TRBJ2-7, with D possibly TRBD2 on 5 matching bases. V lost 1 base to trimming and J lost 4 bases, with 8 bases between them. The CDR3 consists of 13 residues. Germline CDR1 reads MRHNA; CDR2 reads SNTAGT. The CDR3 DNA sequence: TGTGCCAGCAGTGACTTCGGGGAGTACGAGCAGTACGTC. Protein: CASSDFGEYEQYV.

V gene TRBV27 combines with J gene TRBJ1-1; D might be TRBD1 (6 bases). CDR3 size: 15 residues. V was cut by 4 bases and J by 1 base, with 13 bases left in between. Germline CDR1 MNHEY, CDR2 SMNVEV (reference sequence). The CDR3 DNA reads as TGTGCCAGCAGTTCCCCCCGGGACAAGAACACTGAAGCTTTCTTT. Amino acid sequence: CASSSPRDKNTEAFF.

The gene calls are TRBV2 and TRBJ2-1; D may be TRBD2 (5 bases). CDR1 SNHLY and CDR2 FYNNEI come from the germline V gene. Trimming stripped 6 bases from V and 2 bases from J, with 14 bases between. The CDR3 runs 15 residues. The CDR3 loop reads CASRVGAETYNEQFF. The CDR3 nucleotides are TGTGCCAGCAGGGTCGGAGCGGAAACCTACAATGAGCAGTTCTTC.

The V and J genes are TRBV6-6 and TRBJ1-1; D unresolved. CDR1 is MNHNY, CDR2 SVGAGI, per germline (reference sequence). V was clipped by 6 bases and J by 11 bases, with 16 bases between them. CDR3 length equals 12 residues. Here the CDR3 reads CASSLARAGAFF. DNA of the CDR3: TGTGCCAGCAGCTTGGCGAGGGCTGGGGCTTTCTTT.

The rearrangement joins TRBV4-3 to TRBJ2-1; tentative D call: TRBD2 (6 bases). Trimming shortened V by 0 bases and J by 0 bases, and 21 bases separated the two germline ends. CDR3 length equals 20 residues. Germline V gene data show CDR1 as LGHNA and CDR2 as YSLEER. As DNA, the CDR3 is TGCGCCAGCAGCCAAGACCTATCACCGGGACTTCAAAGCTCCTACAATGAGCAGTTCTTC. It specifies CASSQDLSPGLQSSYNEQFF.

The chain has TRBV11-3 and TRBJ1-1, with 10 nucleotides matching TRBD1. The germline V gene encodes CDR1 SGHNT and CDR2 YENEEA. The CDR3 consists of 14 residues. V shed 4 bases, J shed 4 bases, and the junction held 3 bases outside the gene matches. CDR3 nucleotide sequence: TGTGCCAGCAGCTGGACAGGGGGGGGCACTGAAGCTTTCTTT. Its translation is CASSWTGGGTEAFF.